The 23 T cell receptor beta chains presented below share a single source sample, sequenced in a study of T cells in Graves' hyperthyroidism and ophthalmopathy. What was amplified from RNA transcripts were TCR beta CDR3 regions. With the HTBI primer set, the TCR CDR3 went through a first round of RT-PCR. TCRdb fed the multiplex PCR reads into MiXCR, producing one record per CDR3 protein. The table has some 550,000 distinct CDR3 sequences, roughly 16% seen once; the top ten hold less than 3.5%. The specimen sequenced was blood. These receptor sequences come from a woman aged 35 to 49 with Graves' ophthalmopathy.

This chain joins TRBV7-9 and TRBJ1-1, with 9 positions matching TRBD1. The length of the CDR3 is 15 residues. Trimming cost V 4 bases and J 2 bases; bases outside gene matches: 5. Germline CDR1 reads SEHNR; CDR2 reads FQNEAQ (reference sequence). The CDR3 is CASSSDRGGNTEAFF. As DNA, the CDR3 is TGTGCCAGCAGCTCGGACAGGGGCGGTAACACTGAAGCTTTCTTT. The full variable domain, in which reference TRBV7-9 and TRBJ1-1 provide the parts outside the CDR3, is DTGVSQNPRHKITKRGQNVTFRCDPISEHNRLYWYRQTLGQGPEFLTYFQNEAQLEKSRLLSDRFSAERPKGSFSTLEIQRTEQGDSAMYLCASSSDRGGNTEAFFGQGTRLTVV.

V gene TRBV19 combines with J gene TRBJ2-7; 8 positions agree with TRBD2. The CDR3 covers 16 residues. V shed 6 bases, J shed 0 bases, and the junction held 10 bases outside the gene matches. The germline V gene has CDR1 LNHDA and CDR2 SQIVND (reference sequence). CDR3 region: CASSKASGRFSYEQYF. In DNA form, the CDR3 reads TGTGCCAGTAGCAAAGCAAGCGGGAGATTCTCCTACGAGCAGTACTTC. The full variable domain, its missing parts supplied by reference TRBV19 and TRBJ2-7, is DGGITQSPKYLFRKEGQNVTLSCEQNLNHDAMYWYRQDPGQGLRLIYYSQIVNDFQKGDIAEGYSVSREKKESFPLTVTSAQKNPTAFYLCASSKASGRFSYEQYFGPGTRLTVT.

The table lists this clonotype with many counts. The CDR3 region has the DNA TGCAGTGCTATCCCCTATAGGGACGAGCAGTACTTC. This codes for CSAIPYRDEQYF. The chain joins TRBV20-1 to TRBJ2-7; D not resolved. The CDR3 sequence is 12 residues long. With 4 bases removed from V and 5 bases from J, the gap between germline ends came to 12 bases. CDR1 is DFQATT and CDR2 is SNEGSKA in the germline V gene (reference sequence).

This clonotype has more than one count but fewer than ten. The chain combines TRBV20-1 with TRBJ2-7; D ambiguous. The germline V gene encodes CDR1 DFQATT and CDR2 SNEGSKA (reference sequence). V lost 4 bases to trimming and J lost 5 bases, with 21 bases between them. CDR3 length: 15 amino acids. The CDR3 reads CSAKPRWRPPHEQYF. The CDR3 DNA reads TGCAGTGCTAAACCCCGCTGGAGACCACCTCACGAGCAGTACTTC.

In regard to this clonotype: Being one base from a much bigger clone, this may be a read error. The genes are TRBV4-1 and TRBJ2-3; D is unclear. The V gene lost 4 bases and the J gene lost 5 bases, with 16 bases spanning the gap. Germline CDR1 and CDR2: MGHRA and YSYEKL. The CDR3 has 15 amino acids. The CDR3: CASSRYIVNEDTQYF. The CDR3 DNA follows: TGCGCCAGCAGCCGCTACATCGTCAATGAAGATACGCAGTATTTT.

This clonotype was seen many times. The rearrangement joins TRBV5-1 to TRBJ2-3, with 8 positions matching TRBD1. V dropped 4 bases and J dropped 6; count of bases not matched to a gene: 13. Germline lookup yields CDR1 SGHRS and CDR2 YFSETQ. The CDR3 covers 16 residues. In DNA form, the CDR3 reads TGCGCCAGCAGCACAGCGACAGGGGTACGAAGGGATACGCAGTATTTT. Amino acid sequence: CASSTATGVRRDTQYF.

The chain links TRBV19 to TRBJ1-5, with 8 bases fitting TRBD1. The CDR3 is made up of 14 amino acids. Germline CDR1 LNHDA, CDR2 SQIVND (reference sequence). V gave up 4 bases and J gave up 5 bases; unmatched junction bases: 4. CDR3 DNA sequence: TGTGCCAGTAGTACGGGGACAGGATATCAGCCCCAGCATTTT. Residues: CASSTGTGYQPQHF.

The chain uses TRBV11-2 and TRBJ2-1, with D uncertain. This CDR3 contains 14 residues. Trimming cost V 1 base and J 6 bases, with 10 bases left between them. Germline-derived CDR1 and CDR2 are SGHAT and FQNNGV. The CDR3 region is CASSLVVARNEQFF. The CDR3 coding sequence is TGTGCCAGCAGCTTAGTGGTAGCACGCAATGAGCAGTTCTTC.

The sample holds many counts of this clonotype. The chain joins TRBV2 to TRBJ1-5; D is unresolved. CDR1 SNHLY and CDR2 FYNNEI come from the germline V gene. V dropped 2 bases and J dropped 6 bases, with 14 bases sitting between them. The CDR3 loop spans 15 amino acids. The chain's CDR3 is CASSERPKPGQPQHF. DNA of the CDR3: TGTGCCAGCAGTGAACGCCCTAAACCAGGTCAGCCCCAGCATTTT.

This clonotype was seen ten or more times. J is TRBJ1-2 and V is TRBV7-8; 8 bases are shared with TRBD1. The CDR3 runs to 16 residues. V lost 5 bases, J lost 2 bases, and 10 bases stayed unmatched. Germline CDR1 is SGHVS and CDR2 is FQNEAQ. CDR3 loop: CASSQSQTGVNYGYTF. The CDR3 nucleotides are TGTGCCAGCAGCCAATCACAGACAGGGGTAAACTATGGCTACACCTTC.

The genes are TRBV12-3 or TRBV12-4 and TRBJ1-1; TRBD1 is a possible D gene (5 bases). CDR3 size: 15 residues. Trimming left V 6 bases short and J 2 bases short, with 16 bases between. CDR3 in amino acids: CASRVNSGGNTEAFF. CDR3 DNA sequence: TGTGCCAGCAGGGTGAACTCGGGGGGAAACACTGAAGCTTTCTTT.

Regarding this clonotype: A read error may be the cause here, since a much bigger clone is one base away. This chain uses TRBV28 with TRBJ2-7; D unresolved. The CDR3 sequence is 11 residues long. The germline V and J ends were trimmed by 5 bases and 5 bases, with 7 bases remaining between them. Germline V gene data show CDR1 as MDHEN and CDR2 as SYDVKM. The CDR3 reads CASSPSHEQYF. The CDR3 nucleotides read TGTGCCAGCAGTCCATCCCACGAGCAGTACTTC.

The chain uses TRBV7-6 and TRBJ2-1; TRBD2 aligns across 15 bases. The germline V gene has CDR1 SGHVS and CDR2 FNYEAQ. The CDR3 covers 17 residues. V was clipped by 5 bases and J by 7 bases; unmatched bases: 9. The CDR3 protein is CASSPGTGTSGRNEQFF. CDR3 nucleotides: TGTGCCAGCAGCCCCGGGACCGGGACTAGCGGGAGGAATGAGCAGTTCTTC.

This clonotype has a count of ten or more. The V and J genes are TRBV5-1 and TRBJ1-1, with 9 positions matching TRBD1. Germline loops: CDR1 SGHRS, CDR2 YFSETQ. The CDR3 sequence is 16 residues long. V shed 4 bases, J shed 1 base, and the junction held 8 bases outside the gene matches. This CDR3 is CASSLGQGEENTEAFF. In DNA, the CDR3 is TGCGCCAGCAGCCTGGGACAGGGTGAGGAGAACACTGAAGCTTTCTTT.

This clonotype was seen a few times. The chain combines TRBV29-1 with TRBJ2-5; the D gene is possibly TRBD1 (5 bases). Germline V lookup: CDR1 SQVTM, CDR2 ANQGSEA. The V and J ends lost 7 bases and 2 bases respectively, with 14 bases between them. The length of the CDR3 is 13 residues. Here the CDR3 DNA reads TGCAGCGGACAGCAGGAGCAACAAGAGACCCAGTACTTC. This gives the protein CSGQQEQQETQYF.

This clonotype was found many times. The chain links TRBV28 to TRBJ2-7, with a weak D call TRBD2 (6 bases). Per the germline V gene, CDR1 is MDHEN and CDR2 is SYDVKM. The CDR3 length is 15 residues. V lost 5 bases and J lost 3, with 17 bases in between. This CDR3 reads CASSLATRGNYEQYF. The CDR3 DNA is TGTGCCAGCAGTCTAGCGACGAGGGGTAACTACGAGCAGTACTTC.

The table lists this clonotype with many counts. The chain combines TRBV30 with TRBJ2-7; 9 bases line up with TRBD2. V lost 1 base to trimming and J lost 7 bases; unmatched junction nucleotides: 2. Germline CDR1 is GTSNPN and CDR2 is SVGIG (reference sequence). There are 12 residues in the CDR3. The CDR3 nucleotides read TGTGCCTGGAGTGCCCTAGCGGGGGAGCAGTACTTC. Its protein is CAWSALAGEQYF.

V is TRBV12-3 or TRBV12-4 and J is TRBJ2-5; the D gene is possibly TRBD2 (5 bases). V shed 3 bases and J shed 2 bases, with 13 bases lying between them. CDR3 length equals 15 residues. CDR3 bases: TGTGCCAGCAGTTTTAGTGGTCGGGGTCAAGAGACCCAGTACTTC. Protein product: CASSFSGRGQETQYF.

This clonotype has ten or more counts. The rearrangement links TRBV20-1 to TRBJ1-1; D might be TRBD1 (5 bases). The length of the CDR3 is 15 residues. Germline V CDR1 and CDR2: DFQATT, SNEGSKA (reference sequence). Trimming took 5 bases from V and 1 from J, leaving 17 bases between them. This chain's CDR3 is CSAFSPSGPNTEAFF. For the CDR3, the DNA is TGCAGTGCTTTCTCCCCCTCGGGGCCGAACACTGAAGCTTTCTTT.

This clonotype showed up many times. The V call is TRBV30, the J call TRBJ2-7; TRBD1 is a possible D gene (5 bases). V was cut by 1 base and J by 2 bases, with 15 bases left in between. Germline values: CDR1 GTSNPN, CDR2 SVGIG (reference sequence). The CDR3 consists of 15 residues. The CDR3, as DNA: TGTGCCTGGAGTGACCCCTCGACAGCAGCCTACGAGCAGTACTTC. Its protein is CAWSDPSTAAYEQYF.

This clonotype has just a few counts. V is TRBV15 and J is TRBJ2-1, with D tentatively TRBD2 (5 bases). CDR3 length equals 17 residues. Germline V gene data show CDR1 as LNHNV and CDR2 as YYDKDF (reference sequence). V lost 0 bases and J lost 5, with 17 bases in between. The CDR3 nucleotides are TGTGCCACCAGCAGAGATCTTCTCTCCGGGAACCACAATGAGCAGTTCTTC. Its protein product is CATSRDLLSGNHNEQFF.

This clonotype was seen many times. The rearrangement joins TRBV3-1 to TRBJ2-3, with 8 nucleotides matching TRBD2. Germline CDR1 LGHDT, CDR2 YNNKEL (reference sequence). Trimming took 4 bases from V and 2 from J; bases not matched to a gene: 2. This CDR3 spans 14 amino acids. CDR3 sequence reads: CASSPGLVTDTQYF. CDR3 DNA: TGTGCCAGCAGCCCGGGACTAGTCACAGATACGCAGTATTTT.

The rearrangement uses TRBV4-1 and TRBJ2-1; a possible D gene is TRBD1 (6 bases). The ends were cut back, 0 bases at V and 6 bases at J, with 12 bases in the middle. The CDR3 has 15 amino acids. The germline V gene encodes CDR1 MGHRA and CDR2 YSYEKL. The CDR3 spells CASSQEPGVANEQFF. The CDR3 coding sequence is TGCGCCAGCAGCCAAGAGCCAGGGGTAGCCAATGAGCAGTTCTTC.